This entry describes one T cell receptor (beta chain). As yet, its antigen is unknown. The data were produced by immunoSEQ multiplex PCR, yet TCRdb's version contains in-frame clones alone and is incomplete. This sample has 300,000 to 400,000 clones, with 73% found just once. The sample originates from a study of shared clonotypes between healthy human individuals. Germline CDR1 reads MNHEY; CDR2 reads SMNVEV (reference sequence). This CDR3 has 14 residues. Germline trimming cut 3 bases from V and 8 bases from J; bases unmatched to any gene: 8. General observations from the study: Estimated richness values were generally larger in naive subsets than in memory subsets.

The V gene is TRBV27, the J gene TRBJ2-3; 7 bases line up with TRBD2. This TCR was sampled from a man younger than 45 in good health. Sequenced sample: memory CD4+ T cells sorted from blood. This sample's subset: CD45RA-negative fraction. CDR3 loop: CASSFSGVVGTQYF. The CDR3 region has the DNA TGTGCCAGCAGTTTCAGCGGGGTAGTCGGTACGCAGTATTTT.